The source of this T cell receptor beta chain is a study of blood T cell repertoires in COVID-19. Study background: PBMCs, B-cell-depleted T cells, or T cells were the source of the cDNA or gDNA that made up the material.

In the source study's methods: Scientists estimated how many nucleated cells there were by amplifying reference gene primers. Some clones are missing from TCRdb's copy, which holds only in-frame ones; the method was immunoSEQ multiplex PCR. That table is the source of V, J and clone size, and D and trimming were worked out from the DNA. Among approximately 350,000 clones listed, approximately 86% were seen once. V shed 0 bases, J shed 3 bases, and the junction held 4 bases outside the gene matches. The CDR3 extends over 15 amino acids. The chain carries TRBV23-1 and TRBJ2-7; 8 bases are a match to TRBD2. TRBV23-1 carries the ORF label, with uncertain function. This sequence was found in a woman in her sixties with COVID-19, enrolled during active disease. Sequences were obtained from peripheral blood. The chain's CDR3 is CASSQSGLEGYEQYF. The CDR3 nucleotides are TGCGCCAGCAGTCAATCGGGACTAGAAGGCTACGAGCAGTACTTC.